This T cell receptor beta chain was observed in a study of cytomegalovirus exposure and HLA in healthy donors. About the study: One earlier analysis, a look at around 180 million T cells, found fewer than 140 million unique TCR beta sequences. Overall study findings and caveats: High sensitivity and specificity were reportedly achieved when the classifier diagnosed cytomegalovirus status. Productive status was seen about 87% or about 30% of the time for most TCR beta V segments in an earlier analysis.

The CDR3 runs to 14 residues. The V gene's germline CDR1 is MNHEY and CDR2 SVGAGI. With 6 bases clipped from V and 2 bases from J, the junction kept 4 bases outside the gene matches. It was with 60 Vbeta and 13 Jbeta primers that the PCR ran. The assay was immunoSEQ multiplex PCR, and TCRdb's table has in-frame clones only and misses some. The sample has about 120,000 clones, about three fifths seen once. Comments on this clone: No antigen is known for it.

The receptor's source is a woman aged 40 to 50 in good health and CMV-seropositive. This rearrangement joins TRBV6-5 to TRBJ2-7, with 10 bases fitting TRBD2. Sequencing input: PBMCs. The CDR3 DNA sequence: TGTGCCAGCAGGGAACTAGCGGGGACCTACGAGCAGTACTTC. Encoded protein: CASRELAGTYEQYF.